Shown below are 12 T cell receptor beta chains from a single sample sequenced in a study of blood T cell repertoires in COVID-19. TCRdb's table, derived via immunoSEQ multiplex PCR, lists solely in-frame clones and lacks some. The top ten hold roughly 5.3% of the sample, which has roughly 80,000 clones, 87% seen once. Specimen: peripheral blood. These receptors came from a woman of 80 years or more with active or convalescent COVID-19.

The V and J genes are TRBV6-6 and TRBJ2-1, with 10 positions matching TRBD2. Germline CDR1 reads MNHNY; CDR2 reads SVGAGI (reference sequence). V was clipped by 6 bases and J by 4 bases; unmatched bases: 3. This CDR3 has 14 amino acids. The CDR3 spells CASSRTSGYNEQFF. In DNA, the CDR3 is TGTGCCAGCAGCCGGACTAGCGGTTACAATGAGCAGTTCTTC.

The chain employs TRBV3-1 (or the pseudogene TRBV3-2) and TRBJ2-7; D possibly corresponds to TRBD2 (7 bases). The CDR3 is 15 amino acids. CDR1 is LGHDT, CDR2 YNNKEL, per germline (reference sequence). Deletions cut 4 bases from V and 2 bases from J, with 15 bases between. The CDR3, as DNA: TGTGCCAGCAGCCGTCGAGGGGGGGGTCCCTACGAGCAGTACTTC. Translating it yields CASSRRGGGPYEQYF.

This chain links TRBV6-2 or TRBV6-3 with TRBJ1-3; D gene unclear. Trimming shortened V by 6 bases and J by 16 bases, and 16 bases separated the two germline ends. The CDR3 covers 11 residues. Germline V gives CDR1 MNHEY, CDR2 SVGEGT. The CDR3: CASSQAGHTYF. CDR3 nucleotide sequence: TGTGCCAGCAGCCAAGCAGGTCATACCTATTTT.

This chain joins TRBV4-2 and TRBJ2-3, with a tentative D call TRBD2 (7 bases). Germline V CDR1 and CDR2: LGHNA, YNFKEQ. The length of the CDR3 is 17 residues. V dropped 1 base and J dropped 3 bases, with 17 bases sitting between them. CDR3 sequence: CASSQAEGGGRTDTQYF. The CDR3 DNA sequence: TGTGCCAGCAGCCAAGCAGAGGGGGGGGGCCGGACAGATACGCAGTATTTT.

This rearrangement joins TRBV5-1 to TRBJ2-6; D remains ambiguous. The V end lost 0 bases, the J end lost 2 bases, and 6 bases lay between the germline ends. Germline assignment: CDR1 SGHRS and CDR2 YFSETQ. CDR3 length: 15 residues. This CDR3 is CASSLGHTGANVLTF. The CDR3 nucleotides read TGCGCCAGCAGCTTGGGGCACACTGGGGCCAACGTCCTGACTTTC.

This clone was seen once. Other DNA sequences within the sample encode an identical CDR3. The rearrangement uses TRBV3-1 (or the pseudogene TRBV3-2) and TRBJ2-5, with 13 nucleotides matching TRBD2. CDR1 is LGHDT and CDR2 is YNNKEL in the germline V gene (reference sequence). V lost 1 base to trimming and J lost 2 bases; unmatched junction nucleotides: 1. CDR3 size: 16 residues. CDR3 nucleotides: TGTGCCAGCAGCCAAGGACTAGCGGGGGGACAAGAGACCCAGTACTTC. Translated: CASSQGLAGGQETQYF.

This clone was recorded at least ten times. The chain carries TRBV6-2 or TRBV6-3 and TRBJ2-2; 8 positions match TRBD1. The germline CDR1 and CDR2 sequences are MNHEY and SVGEGT. Trimming took 2 bases from V and 6 from J; bases not matched to a gene: 8. The CDR3 contains 16 residues. The CDR3 DNA is TGTGCCAGCAGTTACACGCAGGGGGCGATGGCCGGGGAGCTGTTTTTT. This sequence encodes CASSYTQGAMAGELFF.

The V call is TRBV19, the J call TRBJ2-5, with D possibly being TRBD2 (6 bases). CDR1 is LNHDA, CDR2 SQIVND, per germline (reference sequence). This CDR3 spans 13 amino acids. Trimming pared 7 bases from V and 5 bases from J, leaving 14 bases between. The CDR3 is CASKEGAGETQYF. The CDR3 region has the DNA TGTGCCAGTAAGGAGGGCGCCGGGGAGACCCAGTACTTC.

The CDR3 nucleotides read TGTGCCAGCAGTCCTAGCGGGAGAGGAACCTACGAGCAGTACTTC. Its protein is CASSPSGRGTYEQYF. The chain uses TRBV28 and TRBJ2-7; 10 nucleotides agree with TRBD2. The CDR3 extends over 15 amino acids. The ends lost 5 bases at V and 2 bases at J; junction bases unmatched: 6. Germline CDR1 and CDR2: MDHEN and SYDVKM.

The chain links TRBV24-1 to TRBJ2-5; 8 bases are a match to TRBD2. The CDR3 covers 15 residues. Trimming at V came to 3 bases and at J to 8 bases, leaving 10 bases not matched to a gene. Germline CDR1 reads KGHDR; CDR2 reads SFDVKD. Written as DNA, the CDR3 is TGTGCCACCAGTGATGGACCCGGGACTAGGGGTACCCAGTACTTC. It specifies CATSDGPGTRGTQYF.

The rearrangement links TRBV5-1 to TRBJ1-1, with D perhaps matching TRBD1 (5 bases). The CDR3 sequence is 15 residues long. Germline V gene lookup returns CDR1 SGHRS and CDR2 YFSETQ. V shed 3 bases and J shed 4 bases, with 16 bases lying between them. CDR3 sequence: CASSSDWGGPTEAFF. DNA for the CDR3: TGCGCCAGCAGCTCGGATTGGGGGGGACCCACTGAAGCTTTCTTT.

This clone was detected only once. The rearrangement joins TRBV6-5 to TRBJ2-7, with a possible D match to TRBD1 (6 bases). V shed 6 bases and J shed 3 bases, with 18 bases lying between them. The length of the CDR3 is 15 residues. The germline V gene has CDR1 MNHEY and CDR2 SVGAGI. This CDR3 reads CASRGGPDPGYEQYF. In nucleotides, the CDR3 is TGTGCCAGCAGAGGGGGACCGGACCCAGGCTACGAGCAGTACTTC.